One and the same sample provided the 19 T cell receptor beta chains below, sequenced in a study of blood T cells in healthy people across ages. Together with a sample-barcoded 5' primer, a J-beta primer mix was included in a second PCR lasting about 7 to 11 cycles. Via MiXCR, TCRdb re-called the 5' RACE reads, giving one row per CDR3 protein. The sample shows about 380,000 distinct CDR3 sequences, about 49% of them seen only once. Sample: blood. The source of these receptors is a man in his sixties in good health.

This clonotype was detected ten times or more. This chain connects TRBV9 to TRBJ2-1; D assignment may be TRBD1 or TRBD2 (5 bases each). CDR3 length equals 15 residues. Trimming took off 3 bases at V and 2 bases at J, with 12 bases between the two ends. The V gene's germline CDR1 is SGDLS and CDR2 YYNGEE. The DNA of the CDR3 is TGTGCCAGCAGCGAAACGAGGGGACCCTACAATGAGCAGTTCTTC. The encoded protein is CASSETRGPYNEQFF.

This sequence joins TRBV20-1 and TRBJ2-7, with TRBD1 as a possible D gene (5 bases). Germline CDR1 and CDR2: DFQATT and SNEGSKA (reference sequence). Trimming took 8 bases from V and 3 from J, leaving 14 bases between them. The CDR3 contains 12 residues. CDR3 in amino acids: CSIQGTLYEQYF. CDR3 nucleotides: TGCAGTATTCAGGGAACCCTCTACGAGCAGTACTTC.

The chain links TRBV29-1 to TRBJ1-2; the match to TRBD1 covers 8 bases. The CDR3 is made up of 14 amino acids. With V trimmed by 3 bases and J by 8 bases, 11 bases remained unmatched. Germline V gene sequence: CDR1 SQVTM, CDR2 ANQGSEA. CDR3 residues: CSVEAQGALDGYTF. In nucleotides, the CDR3 is TGCAGCGTTGAGGCCCAGGGGGCCCTCGACGGCTACACCTTC.

The chain joins TRBV7-9 to TRBJ1-5; D is possibly TRBD1 (6 bases). Deletions cut 8 bases from V and 5 bases from J, with 10 bases between. The CDR3 contains 12 residues. Germline CDR1 reads SEHNR; CDR2 reads FQNEAQ (reference sequence). The CDR3 reads CASREGDQPQHF. The DNA of the CDR3 is TGTGCCAGCCGCGAGGGGGATCAGCCCCAGCATTTT.

This chain joins TRBV28 and TRBJ2-3; D uncertain. The germline CDR1 and CDR2 sequences are MDHEN and SYDVKM. CDR3 length equals 12 residues. V lost 3 bases to trimming and J lost 4 bases, with 5 bases between them. The CDR3 loop reads CASSFQPDTQYF. The DNA for the CDR3 is TGTGCCAGCAGTTTTCAGCCAGATACGCAGTATTTT.

This chain uses TRBV7-2 with TRBJ2-1, with 11 bases aligning to TRBD2. The CDR3 spans 14 residues. V shed 5 bases, J shed 7 bases, and the junction held 4 bases outside the gene matches. From germline, CDR1 is SGHTA and CDR2 FQGNSA. This chain's CDR3 is CASSGSGRGNEQFF. For the CDR3, the DNA is TGTGCCAGCAGCGGTAGCGGGAGGGGAAATGAGCAGTTCTTC.

The table lists this clonotype with a count of one. This chain links TRBV7-2 with TRBJ2-3; 7 bases align to TRBD1. Germline V gene data show CDR1 as SGHTA and CDR2 as FQGNSA. The length of the CDR3 is 18 residues. V lost 1 base to trimming and J lost 0 bases; unmatched junction nucleotides: 10. The chain's CDR3 is CASSLVAPGTVSTDTQYF. Written as DNA, the CDR3 is TGTGCCAGCAGCTTAGTAGCTCCCGGGACAGTTAGCACAGATACGCAGTATTTT. The full variable domain, completed using reference TRBV7-2 and TRBJ2-3, is GAGVSQSPSNKVTEKGKDVELRCDPISGHTALYWYRQSLGQGLEFLIYFQGNSAPDKSGLPSDRFSAERTGGSVSTLTIQRTQQEDSAVYLCASSLVAPGTVSTDTQYFGPGTRLTVL.

The chain has TRBV3-1 and TRBJ2-3; a weak D match, TRBD2 (6 bases). This CDR3 has 16 residues. V shed 0 bases and J shed 7 bases, with 17 bases lying between them. The germline gives CDR1 LGHDT, CDR2 YNNKEL (reference sequence). CDR3 DNA: TGTGCCAGCAGCCAAGAAATGCAGTTGGCGGGACATACGCAGTATTTT. It translates to CASSQEMQLAGHTQYF.

The genes are TRBV6-5 and TRBJ2-1; 9 bases are a match to TRBD1. Germline-derived CDR1 and CDR2 are MNHEY and SVGAGI. CDR3 size: 15 residues. V was pared by 6 bases and J by 7 bases, with 10 bases of the junction left unmatched. For the CDR3, the DNA is TGTGCCAGCAGACCCCTGGACAGGGGTGTGAATGAGCAGTTCTTC. Amino acids: CASRPLDRGVNEQFF.

This clonotype was found a few times. V and J are TRBV21-1 and TRBJ2-5; the D call of TRBD1 is as the table states it, not checked on the DNA. TRBV21-1 corresponds to a pseudogene. The CDR3 length is 15 residues. The DNA of the CDR3 is TGTGCCAGCAGCAAATGTCGCAGGGGTCGAGAGACCCAGTACTTC. Protein sequence: CASSKCRRGRETQYF.

The CDR3 bases are TGCAGTGCTAGAGGGGGCGCGGCTGGAGAGACCCAGTACTTC. Protein sequence: CSARGGAAGETQYF. This rearrangement joins TRBV20-1 to TRBJ2-5; D possibly corresponds to TRBD1 (5 bases). The germline V gene has CDR1 DFQATT and CDR2 SNEGSKA (reference sequence). This CDR3 is built from 14 residues. V dropped 1 base and J dropped 4 bases, with 13 bases sitting between them.

This chain connects TRBV7-2 to TRBJ2-3; D gene uncertain. Looked up from germline, CDR1 is SGHTA and CDR2 is FQGNSA. CDR3 length: 13 residues. Trimming took 1 base from V and 9 from J, leaving 11 bases between them. CDR3 sequence reads: CASSLDGSGTQYF. In DNA form, the CDR3 reads TGTGCCAGCAGCTTAGACGGCTCTGGGACGCAGTATTTT. The full variable domain, rest sourced from reference TRBV7-2 and TRBJ2-3, is GAGVSQSPSNKVTEKGKDVELRCDPISGHTALYWYRQSLGQGLEFLIYFQGNSAPDKSGLPSDRFSAERTGGSVSTLTIQRTQQEDSAVYLCASSLDGSGTQYFGPGTRLTVL.

The chain employs TRBV20-1 and TRBJ1-2, with 8 bases that match TRBD1. The germline V gene encodes CDR1 DFQATT and CDR2 SNEGSKA (reference sequence). The CDR3 contains 15 residues. In DNA form, the CDR3 reads TGCGCGGGACCGACAGGGGAGTCTTTTAACTATGGCTACACCTTC. Amino acids: CAGPTGESFNYGYTF.

The chain uses TRBV3-1 and TRBJ2-3; TRBD2 agrees at 8 bases. J was trimmed by 1 base and V by 0 bases; bases with no gene match: 6. Germline CDR1 is LGHDT and CDR2 is YNNKEL (reference sequence). The CDR3 loop spans 17 amino acids. The DNA of the CDR3 is TGTGCCAGCAGCCAAGAGTCGATAGCGGGGCGCACAGATACGCAGTATTTT. This codes for CASSQESIAGRTDTQYF.

This clonotype has a handful of counts. V is TRBV29-1 and J is TRBJ2-7; D may be TRBD2 (5 bases). Trimming shortened V by 7 bases and J by 0 bases, and 10 bases separated the two germline ends. This CDR3 comprises 12 residues. Germline CDR1 is SQVTM and CDR2 is ANQGSEA. The CDR3 here is CSASWDSYEQYF. The DNA of the CDR3 is TGCAGCGCTAGCTGGGACTCCTACGAGCAGTACTTC.

The chain has TRBV7-9 and TRBJ2-1; D may be TRBD1 (5 bases). The CDR3 runs 14 residues. The V and J ends lost 2 bases and 7 bases respectively, with 12 bases between them. Looked up from germline, CDR1 is SEHNR and CDR2 is FQNEAQ (reference sequence). CDR3 residues: CASSLTGVMNEQFF. The CDR3 nucleotides are TGTGCCAGCAGCTTAACAGGAGTGATGAATGAGCAGTTCTTC.

This chain uses TRBV20-1 with TRBJ2-5, with TRBD1 matching over 7 bases. The CDR3 is 15 residues long. Unmatched junction bases numbered 10, after V lost 2 bases and J lost 4 bases. The germline V gene has CDR1 DFQATT and CDR2 SNEGSKA (reference sequence). The CDR3 nucleotides are TGCAGTGCTAGACCCAGGGACAGAAGCCCAGAGACCCAGTACTTC. This translates into CSARPRDRSPETQYF.

V usage is TRBV29-1 and J usage is TRBJ1-2, with no clear D. V was trimmed by 4 bases and J by 3 bases, leaving 15 bases between them. Germline CDR1 reads SQVTM; CDR2 reads ANQGSEA. The CDR3 sequence is 14 residues long. The CDR3 here is CSVGSGGYYYGYTF. The DNA for the CDR3 is TGCAGCGTTGGATCGGGAGGGTACTACTATGGCTACACCTTC. Supplemented by reference TRBV29-1 and TRBJ1-2, the full variable domain reads SAVISQKPSRDICQRGTSLTIQCQVDSQVTMMFWYRQQPGQSLTLIATANQGSEATYESGFVIDKFPISRPNLTFSTLTVSNMSPEDSSIYLCSVGSGGYYYGYTFGSGTRLTVV.

The genes are TRBV5-8 and TRBJ2-7; 7 bases align to TRBD1. The junction had 6 bases not matched to a gene; V was cut back by 2 bases and J by 1 base. Germline values: CDR1 SGHTS, CDR2 YDEGEE. CDR3 size: 15 residues. The CDR3 DNA reads TGTGCCAGCAGCTTTAAATACAGGGGATCCTACGAGCAGTACTTC. Encoded protein: CASSFKYRGSYEQYF.